A single sample gave rise to the 10 T cell receptor beta chains below, sequenced in a study of CXCR3-negative and CXCR3-positive naive CD8 T cells. Broader study findings: Researchers report that CXCR3-positive naive cells carry more hydrophobic TRB CDR3s than CXCR3-negative naive cells.

The authors made the TRB cDNA libraries by 5' RACE using UMI labels. TCRdb reprocessed the 5' RACE reads, with one entry per CDR3 protein and no DNA. The repertoire table contains approximately 90,000 distinct CDR3 sequences. These receptors' targets are unknown. Source material: naive CXCR3+ CD8+ T cells from blood. Subset specified: CD45RO-CCR7+CD27+CD95- naive CD8+ T cells expressing CXCR3 (TNR3+). These TCRs come from a human donor in good health. Some clones in this sample may be carry-over from other donors' samples.

The chain carries TRBV13 and TRBJ2-7; TCRdb's D call, TRBD1, is unchecked because there is no DNA. Germline assignment: CDR1 PRHDT and CDR2 FYEKMQ (reference sequence). This CDR3 is 15 amino acids long. The CDR3 loop reads CASSSPGTGTYEQYF.

The chain combines TRBV4-1 with TRBJ2-7; absent DNA, TCRdb's TRBD2 call cannot be checked. Germline CDR1 is MGHRA and CDR2 is YSYEKL. CDR3 length: 16 amino acids. CDR3 amino acids: CASSPEDLAGNYEQYF.

The V and J genes are TRBV20-1 and TRBJ2-1; there is no DNA to check the TCRdb D call of TRBD1. There are 13 residues in the CDR3. CDR1 and CDR2 (germline): DFQATT, SNEGSKA (reference sequence). The CDR3 is CSAGAGGWYEQFF.

The CDR3 sequence: CASSPTGVGGGLYEQYF. The chain is built from TRBV6-2 or TRBV6-3 and TRBJ2-7; there is no DNA to check the TCRdb D call of TRBD1. Germline V gene sequence: CDR1 MNHEY, CDR2 SVGEGT. The CDR3 length is 17 residues.

This chain joins TRBV27 and TRBJ2-2. This CDR3 is built from 13 residues. CDR1 is MNHEY, CDR2 SMNVEV, per germline (reference sequence). CDR3 protein: CASSFGVTGELFF.

The genes are TRBV15 and TRBJ1-4; the D call of TRBD1 rests on TCRdb alone, since no DNA is present to check it. The germline V gene has CDR1 LNHNV and CDR2 YYDKDF (reference sequence). The CDR3 is 14 amino acids. CDR3: CATSPVGRNEKLFF.

The chain joins TRBV29-1 to TRBJ1-1; with no DNA, the TCRdb D assignment of TRBD1 cannot be verified. The V gene's germline CDR1 is SQVTM and CDR2 ANQGSEA. This CDR3 contains 12 residues. The CDR3 here is CSVELPSGEAFF. The complete variable domain, with remaining parts taken from reference TRBV29-1 and TRBJ1-1, reads SAVISQKPSRDICQRGTSLTIQCQVDSQVTMMFWYRQQPGQSLTLIATANQGSEATYESGFVIDKFPISRPNLTFSTLTVSNMSPEDSSIYLCSVELPSGEAFFGQGTRLTVV.

This chain links TRBV14 with TRBJ2-5; absent DNA, TCRdb's TRBD1 call cannot be checked. Germline V gene sequence: CDR1 SGHDN, CDR2 FVKESK. The CDR3 spans 18 residues. CDR3 loop: CASSQEMRGAGPEETQYF. Variable domain in full (rest from reference TRBV14 and TRBJ2-5): EAGVTQFPSHSVIEKGQTVTLRCDPISGHDNLYWYRRVMGKEIKFLLHFVKESKQDESGMPNNRFLAERTGGTYSTLKVQPAELEDSGVYFCASSQEMRGAGPEETQYFGPGTRLLVL.

The chain's CDR3 is CASRPDVDPKGNEQFF. V and J are TRBV6-2 or TRBV6-3 and TRBJ2-1. This CDR3 region has 16 residues. Germline CDR1 MNHEY, CDR2 SVGEGT.

The chain combines TRBV5-1 with TRBJ2-1. The CDR3 has 12 residues. The germline CDR1 and CDR2 sequences are SGHRS and YFSETQ. CDR3 protein: CASSRVSGEQFF.